What follows are 24 T cell receptor beta chains derived from one specimen sequenced in a study of T-cell memory formation after mild COVID-19. Each CDR3 protein gets one entry after TCRdb re-called the 5' RACE reads with MiXCR. The top ten clones hold roughly a fifth of a sample with about 320,000 distinct CDR3 sequences, 14% of them seen once. Material: PBMCs or a T cell subset sorted from them (not recorded which). Receptors originate from a man younger than 35 who had mild COVID-19 (a few samples of this study predate the infection). Cell type and time point are not known.

This clonotype was counted between two and nine times. The chain joins TRBV7-9 to TRBJ1-1; D not resolved. The CDR3 totals 12 residues. Trimming stripped 3 bases from V and 10 bases from J, with 12 bases between. Germline CDR1 is SEHNR and CDR2 is FQNEAQ (reference sequence). The CDR3 region is CASSFDRTGAFF. In DNA, the CDR3 is TGTGCCAGCAGCTTCGACCGGACGGGAGCTTTCTTT.

The chain employs TRBV3-1 and TRBJ2-1; a weak D match, TRBD1 (5 bases). The CDR3 runs 13 residues. V was cut by 6 bases and J by 10 bases, with 16 bases left in between. Germline loops: CDR1 LGHDT, CDR2 YNNKEL (reference sequence). The DNA of the CDR3 is TGTGCCAGCAGTTGGGCAGGGCCAATAGAGCAGTTCTTC. Translated, it gives CASSWAGPIEQFF.

This chain joins TRBV5-1 and TRBJ2-1; D possibly corresponds to TRBD2 (5 bases). This CDR3 spans 14 amino acids. The V and J ends lost 2 bases and 2 bases respectively, with 8 bases between them. The germline CDR1 and CDR2 sequences are SGHRS and YFSETQ. CDR3 protein: CASSFGETYNEQFF. CDR3 coding DNA: TGCGCCAGCAGCTTTGGGGAGACCTACAATGAGCAGTTCTTC.

This clonotype was detected many times. The chain joins TRBV5-1 to TRBJ1-1, with D hard to call. V was trimmed by 7 bases and J by 0 bases, leaving 10 bases between them. The CDR3 runs to 13 residues. Germline CDR1 reads SGHRS; CDR2 reads YFSETQ. The CDR3 sequence is CASSAQVNTEAFF. The CDR3 DNA reads TGCGCCAGCTCCGCTCAGGTGAACACTGAAGCTTTCTTT.

V and J are TRBV6-5 and TRBJ2-7; TRBD1 agrees at 11 bases. Germline CDR1 MNHEY, CDR2 SVGAGI. The CDR3 spans 12 residues. J lost 4 bases, V lost 10 bases, and 3 bases had no gene match. The CDR3 nucleotides are TGTGCCACCTGGGACAGGGGGTACGAGCAGTACTTC. This encodes CATWDRGYEQYF.

The chain uses TRBV5-1 and TRBJ2-1; D remains unclear. Trimming cost V 4 bases and J 3 bases, with 8 bases left between them. CDR3 size: 13 residues. Germline V gives CDR1 SGHRS, CDR2 YFSETQ. DNA of the CDR3: TGCGCCAGCAGCGCCAGAGACTACAATGAGCAGTTCTTC. Protein: CASSARDYNEQFF.

The table lists this clonotype with many counts. The chain has TRBV4-2 and TRBJ2-1; TRBD2 might be the D (5 bases). The germline V gene has CDR1 LGHNA and CDR2 YNFKEQ. Trimming removed 0 bases from V and 14 bases from J, with 20 bases in between. This CDR3 is built from 15 residues. The CDR3 sequence: CASSQDRLGISEEFF. In DNA form, the CDR3 reads TGTGCCAGCAGCCAAGATCGCCTCGGCATTTCGGAGGAGTTCTTC.

In this sample, this clonotype turned up a few times. CDR3 residues: CASSVLGLPHASTDTQYF. The CDR3 region has the DNA TGCGCCAGCAGCGTACTGGGGCTCCCCCACGCTAGCACAGATACGCAGTATTTT. The chain carries TRBV5-1 and TRBJ2-3; a possible D gene is TRBD1 (5 bases). This CDR3 has 18 amino acids. Germline CDR1 and CDR2: SGHRS and YFSETQ. The V end lost 4 bases, the J end lost 0 bases, and 21 bases lay between the germline ends.

This clonotype was picked up a small number of times. V and J are TRBV25-1 and TRBJ2-1; tentatively, D is TRBD1 or TRBD2 (5 bases each). The CDR3 covers 12 residues. Germline lookup yields CDR1 MGHDK and CDR2 SYGVNS. The V gene lost 1 base and the J gene lost 10 bases, with 8 bases spanning the gap. DNA of the CDR3: TGTGCCAGCAGTGAATTTAGGGACGAGCAGTTCTTC. Translation: CASSEFRDEQFF.

V usage is TRBV4-3 and J usage is TRBJ2-3; D gene uncertain. Per the germline V gene, CDR1 is LGHNA and CDR2 is YSLEER. V lost 0 bases and J lost 4, with 5 bases in between. This CDR3 is 13 amino acids long. CDR3 loop: CASSQDGADTQYF. In nucleotides, the CDR3 is TGCGCCAGCAGCCAAGATGGGGCAGATACGCAGTATTTT.

This clonotype has ten or more counts. The chain combines TRBV11-2 with TRBJ2-7, with D maybe TRBD1 (6 bases). In germline, CDR1 is SGHAT, CDR2 FQNNGV. The CDR3 is 15 amino acids. Trimming shortened V by 0 bases and J by 0 bases, and 9 bases separated the two germline ends. CDR3 DNA: TGTGCCAGCAGCTTAGATCAGGGGTCCTCCTACGAGCAGTACTTC. It yields the protein CASSLDQGSSYEQYF.

This clonotype was seen a few times. The chain has TRBV24-1 and TRBJ2-1, with no clear D. Germline CDR1 is KGHDR and CDR2 is SFDVKD. The V and J ends lost 3 bases and 3 bases respectively, with 11 bases between them. The CDR3 has 15 amino acids. The CDR3 loop is CATSDPVTDYNEQFF. The CDR3 coding sequence is TGTGCCACCAGTGATCCCGTGACCGACTACAATGAGCAGTTCTTC.

This clonotype was seen a few times. The rearrangement links TRBV7-2 to TRBJ2-3, with 7 bases matching TRBD1. The CDR3 has 15 amino acids. Germline V gene data show CDR1 as SGHTA and CDR2 as FQGNSA. Losses at the gene ends were 5 bases for V and 3 bases for J; bases not matched to a gene: 8. The CDR3 reads CASSATGWITDTQYF. In DNA form, the CDR3 reads TGTGCCAGCAGCGCGACAGGGTGGATAACAGATACGCAGTATTTT.

This clonotype was recorded a few times. The V gene is TRBV27, the J gene TRBJ2-1; no clear D gene. V was pared by 8 bases and J by 2 bases, with 13 bases between. CDR3 length: 14 amino acids. Germline CDR1 reads MNHEY; CDR2 reads SMNVEV (reference sequence). The CDR3 nucleotides read TGTGCCAGCCGTAGCAGTTCCGCCTACAATGAGCAGTTCTTC. Encoded protein: CASRSSSAYNEQFF.

This clonotype came up a few times. The rearrangement joins TRBV18 to TRBJ2-7; 10 bases are shared with TRBD1. Looked up from germline, CDR1 is KGHSH and CDR2 is LQKENI. J was trimmed by 4 bases and V by 2 bases; bases with no gene match: 11. This CDR3 spans 17 amino acids. The CDR3, as DNA: TGTGCCAGCTCACCAAGAAACCCGGGACAGGGGTCTTACGAGCAGTACTTC. This translates into CASSPRNPGQGSYEQYF.

The chain employs TRBV10-3 and TRBJ2-7; D ambiguous. V was pared by 4 bases and J by 2 bases, with 6 bases between. Looked up from germline, CDR1 is ENHRY and CDR2 is SYGVKD. The CDR3 covers 12 residues. CDR3 amino acids: CAISAGAYEQYF. CDR3 bases: TGTGCCATCAGTGCTGGGGCCTACGAGCAGTACTTC.

The gene calls are TRBV7-2 and TRBJ1-5, with D hard to call. V shed 1 base and J shed 2 bases, with 9 bases lying between them. The CDR3 spans 15 residues. CDR1 SGHTA and CDR2 FQGNSA come from the germline V gene. The CDR3 here is CASSLDTGGNQPQHF. DNA of the CDR3: TGTGCCAGCAGCTTAGACACGGGCGGCAATCAGCCCCAGCATTTT.

This clonotype was detected only a few times. This chain joins TRBV7-8 and TRBJ2-5; D is perhaps TRBD1 (7 bases). The CDR3 extends over 13 amino acids. Germline loops: CDR1 SGHVS, CDR2 FQNEAQ. The germline V and J ends were trimmed by 7 bases and 4 bases, with 13 bases remaining between them. The CDR3 coding sequence is TGTGCCAGCAACAGGGGCGGGGCAGAGACCCAGTACTTC. It codes for CASNRGGAETQYF.

This clonotype appeared many times. The V call is TRBV9, the J call TRBJ2-1; 8 bases match TRBD2. There are 15 residues in the CDR3. Germline assignment: CDR1 SGDLS and CDR2 YYNGEE. V shed 0 bases, J shed 2 bases, and the junction held 1 base outside the gene matches. The CDR3 sequence: CASSVEAGAYNEQFF. CDR3 DNA: TGTGCCAGCAGCGTAGAAGCGGGGGCCTACAATGAGCAGTTCTTC.

This clonotype turned up a few times. The chain links TRBV5-6 to TRBJ2-7, with TRBD1 as a possible D gene (6 bases). V lost 4 bases and J 5 bases, leaving 13 bases between the germline ends. Germline values: CDR1 SGHDT, CDR2 YYEEEE. The CDR3 runs to 13 residues. In DNA, the CDR3 is TGTGCCAGCAGCGTGAGTTGGACAGACGAGCAGTACTTC. Protein: CASSVSWTDEQYF.

This clonotype appeared many times. The chain couples TRBV12-3 or TRBV12-4 to TRBJ2-7; the D gene is possibly TRBD1 (6 bases). The CDR3 is made up of 15 amino acids. Between the trimmed V and J ends, which lost 5 bases and 3 bases, there was a span of 17 bases. The CDR3 sequence: CASSPQGQAVYEQYF. CDR3 in DNA: TGTGCCAGCAGTCCCCAGGGGCAGGCTGTCTACGAGCAGTACTTC.

This clonotype was picked up a small number of times. The J gene is TRBJ2-7, the V gene TRBV20-1, with 12 bases that match TRBD1. V shed 2 bases, J shed 3 bases, and the junction held 8 bases outside the gene matches. This CDR3 comprises 16 residues. Germline lookup yields CDR1 DFQATT and CDR2 SNEGSKA (reference sequence). CDR3 nucleotides: TGCAGTGCTAGAAGGGCCGGGACAGGGGGCAGCTACGAGCAGTACTTC. Translating gives CSARRAGTGGSYEQYF.

The gene calls are TRBV20-1 and TRBJ2-3, with 10 bases fitting TRBD2. The J segment lost 6 bases and the V segment lost 4 bases, leaving 10 bases of the junction unmatched. The germline CDR1 and CDR2 sequences are DFQATT and SNEGSKA (reference sequence). This CDR3 spans 15 amino acids. The CDR3 loop reads CSANRASGGLDTQYF. CDR3 nucleotide sequence: TGCAGTGCTAACCGTGCTAGCGGGGGTTTGGATACGCAGTATTTT.

In DNA form, the CDR3 reads TGTGCCAGCAGTGACCGGGTCGAAATCTACGAGCAGTACTTC. It specifies CASSDRVEIYEQYF. The rearrangement links TRBV6-4 to TRBJ2-7; D unclear. V gave up 2 bases and J gave up 3 bases, with 11 bases separating them. Germline CDR1 MRHNA, CDR2 SNTAGT. The CDR3 has 14 residues.